Presented here are 10 T cell receptor beta chains from one specimen sequenced in a study of blood T cell repertoires in COVID-19. Libraries were prepared by immunoSEQ multiplex PCR; TCRdb keeps only in-frame clonotypes and omits some of them. The table has 90,000 to 120,000 clones, 84% seen once. Sequencing was carried out using peripheral blood. These receptors originate from a human donor in a cohort sampled during active COVID-19.

V usage is TRBV27 and J usage is TRBJ2-2; 9 bases are shared with TRBD2. Germline lookup yields CDR1 MNHEY and CDR2 SMNVEV (reference sequence). V was pared by 7 bases and J by 4 bases, with 10 bases of the junction left unmatched. The CDR3 totals 16 residues. The CDR3 sequence is CASTGSGSVGTGELFF. As DNA, the CDR3 is TGTGCCAGCACGGGTAGCGGGAGTGTTGGCACCGGGGAGCTGTTTTTT.

This clone was recorded only once. The chain combines TRBV4-2 with TRBJ2-1; D perhaps matches TRBD2 (6 bases). CDR3 length: 16 amino acids. The germline V and J ends were trimmed by 0 bases and 0 bases, with 9 bases remaining between them. CDR1 LGHNA and CDR2 YNFKEQ come from the germline V gene. CDR3 coding DNA: TGTGCCAGCAGCCAAGAGGCGGGGAGCTCCTACAATGAGCAGTTCTTC. Amino acids: CASSQEAGSSYNEQFF.

This sequence joins TRBV28 and TRBJ1-6; maybe TRBD1 (6 bases). The V and J ends lost 3 bases and 0 bases respectively, with 12 bases between them. The CDR3 has 17 amino acids. CDR1 and CDR2 (germline): MDHEN, SYDVKM. CDR3 protein: CASSLQDSGSYNSPLHF. DNA of the CDR3: TGTGCCAGCAGTTTGCAGGACAGCGGCTCCTATAATTCACCCCTCCACTTT.

The gene calls are TRBV5-1 and TRBJ1-5; D might be TRBD1 (6 bases). V was clipped by 0 bases and J by 7 bases, with 11 bases between them. The CDR3 spans 14 residues. Germline values: CDR1 SGHRS, CDR2 YFSETQ. CDR3 DNA sequence: TGCGCCAGCAGCTTGGAGTCAGGGGTGCAGCCCCAGCATTTT. Translated, it gives CASSLESGVQPQHF.

This clone has only one observation. The chain couples TRBV2 to TRBJ2-3, with TRBD2 identical over 16 bases. V lost 5 bases and J lost 4; bases outside the gene matches: 6. Per germline, CDR1 SNHLY and CDR2 FYNNEI. This CDR3 comprises 17 residues. CDR3 region: CASSLGTSGRAADTQYF. Written as DNA, the CDR3 is TGTGCCAGCAGTCTTGGGACTAGCGGGAGGGCCGCAGATACGCAGTATTTT.

This chain connects TRBV6-5 to TRBJ2-1; D remains ambiguous. The CDR3 runs 11 residues. V was clipped by 6 bases and J by 5 bases, with 5 bases between them. Per germline, CDR1 MNHEY and CDR2 SVGAGI. CDR3 amino acids: CASSLHNEQFF. In nucleotides, the CDR3 is TGTGCCAGCAGCCTACACAATGAGCAGTTCTTC.

The rearrangement links TRBV28 to TRBJ2-7, with 7 bases fitting TRBD2. The CDR3 loop spans 16 amino acids. J lost 2 bases, V lost 4 bases, and 11 bases had no gene match. From germline, CDR1 is MDHEN and CDR2 SYDVKM. CDR3 protein: CASSSLGRAGAYEQYF. The CDR3 DNA reads as TGTGCCAGCAGTTCCCTGGGGCGGGCGGGGGCCTACGAGCAGTACTTC.

This rearrangement joins TRBV5-4 to TRBJ2-7, with TRBD2 as a possible D gene (6 bases). V was cut by 4 bases and J by 1 base, with 18 bases left in between. The CDR3 runs 16 residues. Germline CDR1 is SGHNT and CDR2 is YYREEE (reference sequence). CDR3 amino acids: CASSPSPLAASYEQYF. The DNA for the CDR3 is TGTGCCAGCAGCCCGAGCCCCTTAGCGGCGTCCTACGAGCAGTACTTC.

This clone was picked up one time. The V and J genes are TRBV10-3 and TRBJ2-2; D is uncertain. Germline CDR1 ENHRY, CDR2 SYGVKD. The CDR3 length is 11 residues. The V end was cut by 4 bases, the J end by 6 bases, with 3 bases between. As DNA, the CDR3 is TGTGCCATCAGTGCGGCCGGGGAGCTGTTTTTT. This codes for CAISAAGELFF.

This sequence joins TRBV19 and TRBJ2-2, with D uncertain. V was trimmed by 3 bases and J by 6 bases, leaving 8 bases between them. The CDR3 length is 13 residues. Germline V gene sequence: CDR1 LNHDA, CDR2 SQIVND (reference sequence). The DNA for the CDR3 is TGTGCCAGTAGTATCTCCGGGTCCGGGGAGCTGTTTTTT. As protein: CASSISGSGELFF. Drawing the rest from reference TRBV19 and TRBJ2-2, the complete variable domain is DGGITQSPKYLFRKEGQNVTLSCEQNLNHDAMYWYRQDPGQGLRLIYYSQIVNDFQKGDIAEGYSVSREKKESFPLTVTSAQKNPTAFYLCASSISGSGELFFGEGSRLTVL.